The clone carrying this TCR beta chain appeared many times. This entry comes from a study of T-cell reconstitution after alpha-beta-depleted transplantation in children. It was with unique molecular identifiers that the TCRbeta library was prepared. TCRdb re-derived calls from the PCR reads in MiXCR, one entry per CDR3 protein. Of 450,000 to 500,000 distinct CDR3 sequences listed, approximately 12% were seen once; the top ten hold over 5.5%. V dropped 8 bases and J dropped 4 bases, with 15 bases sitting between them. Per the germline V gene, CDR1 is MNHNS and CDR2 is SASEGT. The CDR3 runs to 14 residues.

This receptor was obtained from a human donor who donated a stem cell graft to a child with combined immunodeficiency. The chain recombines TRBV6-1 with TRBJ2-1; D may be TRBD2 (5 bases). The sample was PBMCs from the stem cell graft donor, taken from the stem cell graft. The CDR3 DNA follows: TGTGCCAGCGCGGACTGGCAGGCGTACAATGAGCAGTTCTTC. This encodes CASADWQAYNEQFF.